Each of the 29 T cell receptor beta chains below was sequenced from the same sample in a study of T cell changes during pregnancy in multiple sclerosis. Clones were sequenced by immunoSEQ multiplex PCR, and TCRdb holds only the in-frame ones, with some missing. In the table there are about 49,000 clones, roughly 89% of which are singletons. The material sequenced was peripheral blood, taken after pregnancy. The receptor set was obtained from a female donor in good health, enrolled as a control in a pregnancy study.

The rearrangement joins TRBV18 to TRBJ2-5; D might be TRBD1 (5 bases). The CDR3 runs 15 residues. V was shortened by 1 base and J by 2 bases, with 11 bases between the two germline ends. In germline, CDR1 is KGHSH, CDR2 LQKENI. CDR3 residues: CASSPRTGGQETQYF. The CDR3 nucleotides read TGTGCCAGCTCACCACGTACAGGCGGTCAAGAGACCCAGTACTTC. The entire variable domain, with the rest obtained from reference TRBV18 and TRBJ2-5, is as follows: NAGVMQNPRHLVRRRGQEARLRCSPMKGHSHVYWYRQLPEEGLKFMVYLQKENIIDESGMPKERFSAEFPKEGPSILRIQQVVRGDSAAYFCASSPRTGGQETQYFGPGTRLLVL.

Here the CDR3 DNA reads TGTGCCAGCAGCACAGGGGGCGGCTACACCTTC. It specifies CASSTGGGYTF. The chain links TRBV7-9 to TRBJ1-2, with 9 bases lining up with TRBD1. The CDR3 consists of 11 residues. CDR1 and CDR2 from the germline V gene are SEHNR and FQNEAQ (reference sequence). Trimming removed 5 bases from V and 8 bases from J; junction bases left unmatched: 0.

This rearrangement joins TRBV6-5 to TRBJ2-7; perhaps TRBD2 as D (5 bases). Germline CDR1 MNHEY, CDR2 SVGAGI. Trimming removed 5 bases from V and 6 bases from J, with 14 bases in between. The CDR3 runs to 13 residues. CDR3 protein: CASSPSGVREQYF. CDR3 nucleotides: TGTGCCAGCAGTCCCTCCGGGGTGCGCGAGCAGTACTTC.

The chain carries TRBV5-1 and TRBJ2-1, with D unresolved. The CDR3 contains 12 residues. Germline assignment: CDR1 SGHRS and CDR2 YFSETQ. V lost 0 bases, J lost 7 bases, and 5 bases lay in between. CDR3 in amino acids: CASSLAGNEQFF. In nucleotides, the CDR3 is TGCGCCAGCAGCTTGGCCGGGAATGAGCAGTTCTTC. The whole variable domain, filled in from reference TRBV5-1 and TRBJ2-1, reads KAGVTQTPRYLIKTRGQQVTLSCSPISGHRSVSWYQQTPGQGLQFLFEYFSETQRNKGNFPGRFSGRQFSNSRSEMNVSTLELGDSALYLCASSLAGNEQFFGPGTRLTVL.

The CDR3 nucleotides are TGTGCCAGTAGCCAAGGGACAGCTTATAGCAATCAGCCCCAGCATTTT. Translation gives CASSQGTAYSNQPQHF. The chain is built from TRBV19 and TRBJ1-5; 7 bases match TRBD1. V was pared by 6 bases and J by 0 bases, with 8 bases of the junction left unmatched. This CDR3 contains 16 residues. Germline V gene data show CDR1 as LNHDA and CDR2 as SQIVND (reference sequence).

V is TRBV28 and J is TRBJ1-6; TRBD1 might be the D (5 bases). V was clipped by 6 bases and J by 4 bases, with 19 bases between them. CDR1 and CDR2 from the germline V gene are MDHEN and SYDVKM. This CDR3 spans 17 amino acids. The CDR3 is CASRGQGLTKYNSPLHF. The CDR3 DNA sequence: TGTGCCAGCAGGGGGCAGGGATTAACGAAGTATAATTCACCCCTCCACTTT.

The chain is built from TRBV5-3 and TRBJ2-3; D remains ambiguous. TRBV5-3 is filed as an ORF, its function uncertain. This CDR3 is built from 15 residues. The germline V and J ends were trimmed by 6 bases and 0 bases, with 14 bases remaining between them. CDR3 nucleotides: TGTGCCAGAACCTCCCCGTGGGCTAGCACAGATACGCAGTATTTT. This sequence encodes CARTSPWASTDTQYF.

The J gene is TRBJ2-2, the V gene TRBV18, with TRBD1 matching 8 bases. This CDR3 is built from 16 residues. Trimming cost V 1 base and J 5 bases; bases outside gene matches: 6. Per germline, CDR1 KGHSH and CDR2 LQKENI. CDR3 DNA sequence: TGTGCCAGCTCACCACGGACAGGGCGGATGACCGGGGAGCTGTTTTTT. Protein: CASSPRTGRMTGELFF.

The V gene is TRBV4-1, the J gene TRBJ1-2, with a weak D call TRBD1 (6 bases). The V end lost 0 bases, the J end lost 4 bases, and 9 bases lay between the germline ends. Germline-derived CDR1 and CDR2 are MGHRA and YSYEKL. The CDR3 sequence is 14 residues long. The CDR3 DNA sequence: TGCGCCAGCAGCCAAGAGGGGGCGATCTATGGCTACACCTTC. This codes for CASSQEGAIYGYTF.

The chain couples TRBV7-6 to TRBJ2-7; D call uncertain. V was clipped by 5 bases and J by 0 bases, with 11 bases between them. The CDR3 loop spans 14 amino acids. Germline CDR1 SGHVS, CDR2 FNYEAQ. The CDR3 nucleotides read TGTGCCAGCAGCCGCTCTGACATCTCCTACGAGCAGTACTTC. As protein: CASSRSDISYEQYF.

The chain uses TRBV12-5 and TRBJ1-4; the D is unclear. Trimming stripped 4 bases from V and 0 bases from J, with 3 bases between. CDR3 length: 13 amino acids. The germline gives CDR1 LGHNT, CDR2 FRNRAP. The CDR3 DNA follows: TGTGCTAGTGGTTACTCAACTAATGAAAAACTGTTTTTT. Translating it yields CASGYSTNEKLFF.

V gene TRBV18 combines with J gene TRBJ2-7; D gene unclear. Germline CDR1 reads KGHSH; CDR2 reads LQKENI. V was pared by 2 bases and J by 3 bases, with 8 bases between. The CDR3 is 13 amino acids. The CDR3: CASSPGQDYEQYF. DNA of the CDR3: TGTGCCAGCTCACCAGGGCAGGACTACGAGCAGTACTTC.

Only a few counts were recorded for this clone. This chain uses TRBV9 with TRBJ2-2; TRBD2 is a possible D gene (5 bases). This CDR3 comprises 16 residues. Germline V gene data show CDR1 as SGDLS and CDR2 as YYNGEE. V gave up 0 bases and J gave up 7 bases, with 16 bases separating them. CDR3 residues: CASSVEPSPRVGELFF. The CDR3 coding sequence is TGTGCCAGCAGCGTAGAACCTAGCCCGCGGGTCGGGGAGCTGTTTTTT.

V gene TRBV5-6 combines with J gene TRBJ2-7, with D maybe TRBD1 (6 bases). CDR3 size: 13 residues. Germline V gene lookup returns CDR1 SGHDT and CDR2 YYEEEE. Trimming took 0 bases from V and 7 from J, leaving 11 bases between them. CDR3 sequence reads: CASSLDRAWEQYF. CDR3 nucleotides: TGTGCCAGCAGCTTGGACAGGGCGTGGGAGCAGTACTTC. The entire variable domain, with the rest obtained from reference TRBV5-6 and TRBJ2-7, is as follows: DAGVTQSPTHLIKTRGQQVTLRCSPKSGHDTVSWYQQALGQGPQFIFQYYEEEERQRGNFPDRFSGHQFPNYSSELNVNALLLGDSALYLCASSLDRAWEQYFGPGTRLTVT.

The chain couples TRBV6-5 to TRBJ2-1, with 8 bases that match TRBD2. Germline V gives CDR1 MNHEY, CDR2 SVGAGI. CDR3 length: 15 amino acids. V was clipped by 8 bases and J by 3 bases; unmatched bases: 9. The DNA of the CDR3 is TGTGCCAGCGGATTAGCGGGGATAGACTACAATGAGCAGTTCTTC. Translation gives CASGLAGIDYNEQFF.

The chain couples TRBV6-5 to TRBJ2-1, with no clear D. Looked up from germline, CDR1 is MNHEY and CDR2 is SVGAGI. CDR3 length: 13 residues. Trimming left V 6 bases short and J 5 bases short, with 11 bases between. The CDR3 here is CASSQSLDNEQFF. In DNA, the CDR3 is TGTGCCAGCAGCCAGAGCCTAGACAATGAGCAGTTCTTC.

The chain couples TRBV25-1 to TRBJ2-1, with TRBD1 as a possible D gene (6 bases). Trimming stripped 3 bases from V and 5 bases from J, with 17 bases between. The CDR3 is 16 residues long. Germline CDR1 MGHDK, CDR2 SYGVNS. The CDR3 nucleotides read TGTGCCAGCAGTGACCTTGGGAGAGGGGGACACAATGAGCAGTTCTTC. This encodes CASSDLGRGGHNEQFF.

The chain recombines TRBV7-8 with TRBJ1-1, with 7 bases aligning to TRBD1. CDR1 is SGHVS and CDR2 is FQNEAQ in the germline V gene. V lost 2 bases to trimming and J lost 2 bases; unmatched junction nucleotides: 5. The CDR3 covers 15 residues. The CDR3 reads CASSLFTGVNTEAFF. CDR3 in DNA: TGTGCCAGCAGCTTATTCACAGGGGTAAACACTGAAGCTTTCTTT.

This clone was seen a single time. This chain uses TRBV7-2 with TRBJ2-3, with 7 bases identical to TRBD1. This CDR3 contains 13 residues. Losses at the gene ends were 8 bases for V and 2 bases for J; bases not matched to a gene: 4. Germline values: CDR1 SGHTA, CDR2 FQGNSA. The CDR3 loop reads CASLQGVTDTQYF. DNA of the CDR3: TGTGCCAGCCTGCAGGGGGTCACAGATACGCAGTATTTT.

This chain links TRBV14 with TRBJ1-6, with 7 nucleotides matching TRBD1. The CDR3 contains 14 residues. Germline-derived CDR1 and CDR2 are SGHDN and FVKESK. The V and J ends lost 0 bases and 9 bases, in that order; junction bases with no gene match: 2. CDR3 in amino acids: CASSQETGLSPLHF. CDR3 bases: TGTGCCAGCAGCCAAGAGACAGGGCTTTCACCCCTCCACTTT.

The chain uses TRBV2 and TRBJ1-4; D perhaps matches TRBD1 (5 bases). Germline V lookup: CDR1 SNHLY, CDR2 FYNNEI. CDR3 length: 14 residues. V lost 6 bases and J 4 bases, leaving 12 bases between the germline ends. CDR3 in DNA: TGTGCCAGCAGCTCGGACACGGTTAATGAAAAACTGTTTTTT. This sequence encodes CASSSDTVNEKLFF.

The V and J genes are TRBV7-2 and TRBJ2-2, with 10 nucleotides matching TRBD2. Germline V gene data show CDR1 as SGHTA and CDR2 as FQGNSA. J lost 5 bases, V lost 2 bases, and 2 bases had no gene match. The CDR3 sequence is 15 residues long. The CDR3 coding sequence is TGTGCCAGCAGCTTAAGCGGGGGGGGGACCGGGGAGCTGTTTTTT. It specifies CASSLSGGGTGELFF. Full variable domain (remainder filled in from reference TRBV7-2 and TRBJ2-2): GAGVSQSPSNKVTEKGKDVELRCDPISGHTALYWYRQSLGQGLEFLIYFQGNSAPDKSGLPSDRFSAERTGGSVSTLTIQRTQQEDSAVYLCASSLSGGGTGELFFGEGSRLTVL.

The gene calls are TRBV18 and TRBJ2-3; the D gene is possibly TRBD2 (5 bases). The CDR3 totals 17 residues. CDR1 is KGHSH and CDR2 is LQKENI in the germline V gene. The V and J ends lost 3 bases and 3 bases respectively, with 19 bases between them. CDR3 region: CASSPLEDLGGTDTQYF. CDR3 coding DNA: TGTGCCAGCTCACCTCTGGAAGACTTGGGCGGGACAGATACGCAGTATTTT. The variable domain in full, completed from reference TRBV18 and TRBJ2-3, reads NAGVMQNPRHLVRRRGQEARLRCSPMKGHSHVYWYRQLPEEGLKFMVYLQKENIIDESGMPKERFSAEFPKEGPSILRIQQVVRGDSAAYFCASSPLEDLGGTDTQYFGPGTRLTVL.

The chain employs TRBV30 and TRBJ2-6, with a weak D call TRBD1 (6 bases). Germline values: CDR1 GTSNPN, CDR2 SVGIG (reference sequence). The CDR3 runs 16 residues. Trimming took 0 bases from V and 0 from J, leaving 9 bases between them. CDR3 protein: CAWSVGGTSGANVLTF. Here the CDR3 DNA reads TGTGCCTGGAGTGTAGGGGGTACCTCTGGGGCCAACGTCCTGACTTTC. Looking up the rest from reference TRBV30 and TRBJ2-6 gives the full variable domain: SQTIHQWPATLVQPVGSPLSLECTVEGTSNPNLYWYRQAAGRGLQLLFYSVGIGQISSEVPQNLSASRPQDRQFILSSKKLLLSDSGFYLCAWSVGGTSGANVLTFGAGSRLTVL.

The CDR3 coding sequence is TGTGCCAGCAGTATTGGACAGGGCGAGGTCACTGAAGCTTTCTTT. Encoded protein: CASSIGQGEVTEAFF. This sequence joins TRBV28 and TRBJ1-1; 8 positions match TRBD1. Trimming took 5 bases from V and 4 from J; bases not matched to a gene: 9. Per germline, CDR1 MDHEN and CDR2 SYDVKM. The CDR3 totals 15 residues.

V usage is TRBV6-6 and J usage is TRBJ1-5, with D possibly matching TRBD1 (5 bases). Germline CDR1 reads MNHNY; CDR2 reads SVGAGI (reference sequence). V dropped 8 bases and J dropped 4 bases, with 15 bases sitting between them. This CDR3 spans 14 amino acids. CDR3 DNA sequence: TGTGCCAGCCAGACGACAGCGAGGAATCAGCCCCAGCATTTT. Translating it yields CASQTTARNQPQHF.

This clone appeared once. The CDR3 bases are TGTGCCAGCAGCTTAGGAACTAGCAGGTCCTACGAGCAGTACTTC. Its translation is CASSLGTSRSYEQYF. V and J are TRBV28 and TRBJ2-7, with a weak D call TRBD2 (6 bases). Trimming removed 6 bases from V and 1 base from J, with 16 bases in between. Germline values: CDR1 MDHEN, CDR2 SYDVKM. The CDR3 has 15 amino acids.

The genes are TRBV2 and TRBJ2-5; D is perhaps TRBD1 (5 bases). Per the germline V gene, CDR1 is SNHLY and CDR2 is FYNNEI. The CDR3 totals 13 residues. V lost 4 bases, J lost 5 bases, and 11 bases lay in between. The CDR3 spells CASSGVPGETQYF. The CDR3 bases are TGTGCCAGCAGTGGTGTCCCAGGGGAGACCCAGTACTTC.

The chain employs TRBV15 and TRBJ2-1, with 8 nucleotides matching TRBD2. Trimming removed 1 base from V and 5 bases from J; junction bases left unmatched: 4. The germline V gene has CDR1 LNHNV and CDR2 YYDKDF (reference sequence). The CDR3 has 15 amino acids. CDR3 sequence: CATSRALAGNNEQFF. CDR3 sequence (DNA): TGTGCCACCAGCAGAGCTCTAGCGGGTAACAATGAGCAGTTCTTC.